This entry is about one T cell receptor beta chain. The antigen remains unidentified. Data came from immunoSEQ multiplex PCR; TCRdb stores just in-frame clones and leaves some out. This table has 20,000 to 25,000 clones, approximately 86% appearing once. The CDR3 has 15 residues. Between the trimmed V and J ends, which lost 5 bases and 2 bases, there was a span of 13 bases. Germline values: CDR1 MNHNY, CDR2 SVGAGI (reference sequence). The sample belongs to a study of T cells in localized non-small cell lung cancer. Study results and caveats: Because only a single region of the tumor was sequenced, heterogeneity remains possible.

This material consisted of peripheral blood, taken before any cancer treatment. The chain couples TRBV6-6 to TRBJ2-1; D gene uncertain. This clonotype originated in a male donor at least 60 years old with stage II squamous cell lung carcinoma. CDR3 sequence reads: CASSHPSGPYNEQFF. CDR3 sequence (DNA): TGTGCCAGCAGTCACCCCTCGGGTCCCTACAATGAGCAGTTCTTC.